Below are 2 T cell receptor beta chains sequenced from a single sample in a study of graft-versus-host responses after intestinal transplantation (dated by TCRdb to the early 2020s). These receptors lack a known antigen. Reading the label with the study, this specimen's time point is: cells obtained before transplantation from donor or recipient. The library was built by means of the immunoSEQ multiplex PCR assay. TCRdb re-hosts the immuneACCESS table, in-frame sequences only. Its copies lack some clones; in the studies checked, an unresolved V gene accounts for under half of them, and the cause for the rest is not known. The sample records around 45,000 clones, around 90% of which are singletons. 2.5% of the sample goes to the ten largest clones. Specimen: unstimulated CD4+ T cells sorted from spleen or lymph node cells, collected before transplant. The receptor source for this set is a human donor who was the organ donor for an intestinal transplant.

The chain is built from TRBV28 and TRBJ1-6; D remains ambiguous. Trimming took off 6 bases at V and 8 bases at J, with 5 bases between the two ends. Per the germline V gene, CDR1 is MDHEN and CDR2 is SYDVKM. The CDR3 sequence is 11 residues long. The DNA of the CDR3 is TGTGCCAGCAGCGGGGATTCACCCCTCCACTTT. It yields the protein CASSGDSPLHF.

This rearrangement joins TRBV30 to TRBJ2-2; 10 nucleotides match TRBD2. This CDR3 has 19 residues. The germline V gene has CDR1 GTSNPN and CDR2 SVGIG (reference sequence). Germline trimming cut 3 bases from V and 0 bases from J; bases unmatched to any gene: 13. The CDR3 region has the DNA TGTGCCTGGAGCCAGGGGGGGCCAGCGGGAGGGACGAACACCGGGGAGCTGTTTTTT. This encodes CAWSQGGPAGGTNTGELFF.